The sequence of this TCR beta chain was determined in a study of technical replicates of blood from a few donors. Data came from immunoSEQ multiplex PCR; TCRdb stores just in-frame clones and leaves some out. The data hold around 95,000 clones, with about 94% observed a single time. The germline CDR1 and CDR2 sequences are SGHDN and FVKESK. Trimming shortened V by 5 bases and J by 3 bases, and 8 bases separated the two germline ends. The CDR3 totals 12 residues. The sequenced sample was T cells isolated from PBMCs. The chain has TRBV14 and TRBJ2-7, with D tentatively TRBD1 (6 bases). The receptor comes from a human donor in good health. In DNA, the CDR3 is TGTGCCAGCAGCGTACAGGGCTACGAGCAGTACTTC. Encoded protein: CASSVQGYEQYF. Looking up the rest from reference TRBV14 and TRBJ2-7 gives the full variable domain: EAGVTQFPSHSVIEKGQTVTLRCDPISGHDNLYWYRRVMGKEIKFLLHFVKESKQDESGMPNNRFLAERTGGTYSTLKVQPAELEDSGVYFCASSVQGYEQYFGPGTRLTVT.